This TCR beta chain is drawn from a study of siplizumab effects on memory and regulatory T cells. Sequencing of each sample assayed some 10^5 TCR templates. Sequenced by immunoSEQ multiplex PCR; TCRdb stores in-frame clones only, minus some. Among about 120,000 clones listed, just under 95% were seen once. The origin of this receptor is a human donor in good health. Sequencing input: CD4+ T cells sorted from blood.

The CDR3 spells CASSWGGRELGNTIYF. DNA for the CDR3: TGTGCCAGCAGCTGGGGGGGGCGTGAACTTGGAAACACCATATATTTT. This chain links TRBV5-4 with TRBJ1-3, with a tentative D call TRBD1 (6 bases). The CDR3 is 16 amino acids. Germline loops: CDR1 SGHNT, CDR2 YYREEE (reference sequence). The V gene lost 3 bases and the J gene lost 3 bases, with 16 bases spanning the gap.